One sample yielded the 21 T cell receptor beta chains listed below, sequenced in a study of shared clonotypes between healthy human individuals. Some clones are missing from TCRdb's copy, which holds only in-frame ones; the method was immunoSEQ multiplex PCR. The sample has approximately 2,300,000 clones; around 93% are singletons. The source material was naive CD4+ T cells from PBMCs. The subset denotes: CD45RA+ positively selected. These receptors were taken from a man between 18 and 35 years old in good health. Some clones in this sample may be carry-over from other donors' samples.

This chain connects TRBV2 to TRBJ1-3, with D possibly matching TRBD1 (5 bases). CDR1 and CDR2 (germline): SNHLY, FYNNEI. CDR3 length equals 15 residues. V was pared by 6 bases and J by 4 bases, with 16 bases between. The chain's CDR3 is CASRPAGTLGNTIYF. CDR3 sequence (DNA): TGTGCCAGCAGGCCGGCCGGGACGCTAGGAAACACCATATATTTT.

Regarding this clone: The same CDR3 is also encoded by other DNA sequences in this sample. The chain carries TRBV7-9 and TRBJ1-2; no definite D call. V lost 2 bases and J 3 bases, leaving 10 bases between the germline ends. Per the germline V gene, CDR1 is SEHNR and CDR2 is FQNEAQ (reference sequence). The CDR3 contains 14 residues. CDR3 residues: CASSLSGGDYGYTF. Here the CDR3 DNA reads TGTGCCAGCAGCTTATCCGGCGGCGACTATGGCTACACCTTC. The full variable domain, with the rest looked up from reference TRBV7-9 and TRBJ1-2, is DTGVSQNPRHKITKRGQNVTFRCDPISEHNRLYWYRQTLGQGPEFLTYFQNEAQLEKSRLLSDRFSAERPKGSFSTLEIQRTEQGDSAMYLCASSLSGGDYGYTFGSGTRLTVV.

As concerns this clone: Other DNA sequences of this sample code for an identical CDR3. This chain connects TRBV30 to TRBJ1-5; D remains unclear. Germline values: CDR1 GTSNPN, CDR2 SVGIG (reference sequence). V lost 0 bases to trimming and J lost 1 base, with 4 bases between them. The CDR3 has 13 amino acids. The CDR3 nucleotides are TGTGCCTGGAGTGTGGGGAGCAATCAGCCCCAGCATTTT. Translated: CAWSVGSNQPQHF. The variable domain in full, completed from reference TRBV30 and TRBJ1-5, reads SQTIHQWPATLVQPVGSPLSLECTVEGTSNPNLYWYRQAAGRGLQLLFYSVGIGQISSEVPQNLSASRPQDRQFILSSKKLLLSDSGFYLCAWSVGSNQPQHFGDGTRLSIL.

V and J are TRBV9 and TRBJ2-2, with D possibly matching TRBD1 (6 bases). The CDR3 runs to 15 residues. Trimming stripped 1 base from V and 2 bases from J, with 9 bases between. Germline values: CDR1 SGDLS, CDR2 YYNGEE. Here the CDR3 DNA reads TGTGCCAGCAGCGTAACAGGGCTAAACACCGGGGAGCTGTTTTTT. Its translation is CASSVTGLNTGELFF.

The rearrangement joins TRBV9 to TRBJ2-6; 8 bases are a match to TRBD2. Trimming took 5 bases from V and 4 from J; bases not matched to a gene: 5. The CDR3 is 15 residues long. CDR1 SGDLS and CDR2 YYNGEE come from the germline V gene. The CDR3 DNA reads TGTGCCAGCAGTCGGGAGGGCTCGGGGGCCAACGTCCTGACTTTC. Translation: CASSREGSGANVLTF. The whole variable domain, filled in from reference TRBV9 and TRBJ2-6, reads DSGVTQTPKHLITATGQRVTLRCSPRSGDLSVYWYQQSLDQGLQFLIQYYNGEERAKGNILERFSAQQFPDLHSELNLSSLELGDSALYFCASSREGSGANVLTFGAGSRLTVL.

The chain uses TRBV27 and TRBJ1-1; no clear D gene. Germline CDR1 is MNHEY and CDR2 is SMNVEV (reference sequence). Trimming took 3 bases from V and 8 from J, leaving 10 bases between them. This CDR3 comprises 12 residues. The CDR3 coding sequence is TGTGCCAGCAGTTTGTTTGGCAGGGAAGCTTTCTTT. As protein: CASSLFGREAFF.

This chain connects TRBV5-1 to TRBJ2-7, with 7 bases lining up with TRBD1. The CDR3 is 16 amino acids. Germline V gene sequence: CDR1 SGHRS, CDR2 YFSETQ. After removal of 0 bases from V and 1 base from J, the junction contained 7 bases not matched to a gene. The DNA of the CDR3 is TGCGCCAGCAGCTTGGAGTCGGGACAGCCTTCCTACGAGCAGTACTTC. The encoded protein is CASSLESGQPSYEQYF.

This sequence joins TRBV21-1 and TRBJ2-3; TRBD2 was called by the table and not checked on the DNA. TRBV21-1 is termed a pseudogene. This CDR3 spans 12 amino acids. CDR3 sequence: CASSKLPDTQYF. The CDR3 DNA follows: TGTGCCAGCAGCAAACTTCCAGATACGCAGTATTTT.

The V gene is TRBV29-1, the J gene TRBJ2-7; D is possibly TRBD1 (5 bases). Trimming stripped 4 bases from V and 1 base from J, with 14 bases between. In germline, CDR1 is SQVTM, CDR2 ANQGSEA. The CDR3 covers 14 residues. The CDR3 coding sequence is TGCAGCGTTGGGTTGGGGCCCTTATCCTACGAGCAGTACTTC. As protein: CSVGLGPLSYEQYF.

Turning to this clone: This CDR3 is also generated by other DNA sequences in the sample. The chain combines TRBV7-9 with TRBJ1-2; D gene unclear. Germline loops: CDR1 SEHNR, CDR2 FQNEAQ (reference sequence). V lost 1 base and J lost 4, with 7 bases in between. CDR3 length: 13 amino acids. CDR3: CASSLDGSYGYTF. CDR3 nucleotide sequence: TGTGCCAGCAGCTTAGACGGCTCCTATGGCTACACCTTC.

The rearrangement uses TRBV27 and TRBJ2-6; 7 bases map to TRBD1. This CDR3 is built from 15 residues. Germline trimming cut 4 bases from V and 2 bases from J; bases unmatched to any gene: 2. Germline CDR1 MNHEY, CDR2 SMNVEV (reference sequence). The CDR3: CASSSTGPGANVLTF. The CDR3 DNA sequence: TGTGCCAGCAGTTCGACAGGGCCTGGGGCCAACGTCCTGACTTTC.

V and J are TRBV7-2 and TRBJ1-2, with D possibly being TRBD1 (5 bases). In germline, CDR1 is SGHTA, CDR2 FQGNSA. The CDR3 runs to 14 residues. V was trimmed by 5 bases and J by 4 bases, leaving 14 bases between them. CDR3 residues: CASSPPGPSYGYTF. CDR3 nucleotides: TGTGCCAGCAGCCCACCGGGGCCTTCCTATGGCTACACCTTC. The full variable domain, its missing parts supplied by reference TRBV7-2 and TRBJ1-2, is GAGVSQSPSNKVTEKGKDVELRCDPISGHTALYWYRQSLGQGLEFLIYFQGNSAPDKSGLPSDRFSAERTGGSVSTLTIQRTQQEDSAVYLCASSPPGPSYGYTFGSGTRLTVV.

The CDR3 region is CASFFGRGSDTQYF. Here the CDR3 DNA reads TGCGCCAGCTTCTTCGGCCGGGGGTCAGATACGCAGTATTTT. The genes are TRBV5-1 and TRBJ2-3; tentative D call: TRBD2 (6 bases). Germline V gene lookup returns CDR1 SGHRS and CDR2 YFSETQ. This CDR3 has 14 amino acids. V lost 7 bases and J 4 bases, leaving 16 bases between the germline ends.

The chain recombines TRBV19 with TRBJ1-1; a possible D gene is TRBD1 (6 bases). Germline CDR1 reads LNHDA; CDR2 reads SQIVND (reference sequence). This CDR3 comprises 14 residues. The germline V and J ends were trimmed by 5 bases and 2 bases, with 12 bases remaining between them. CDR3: CASSPRTANTEAFF. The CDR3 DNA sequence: TGTGCCAGTAGTCCTCGGACAGCTAACACTGAAGCTTTCTTT.

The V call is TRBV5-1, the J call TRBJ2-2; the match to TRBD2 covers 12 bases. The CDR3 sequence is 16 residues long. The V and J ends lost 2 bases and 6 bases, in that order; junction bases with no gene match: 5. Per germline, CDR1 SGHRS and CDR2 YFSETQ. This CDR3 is CASSFILAGGAGELFF. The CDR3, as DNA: TGCGCCAGCAGCTTCATACTAGCGGGAGGTGCCGGGGAGCTGTTTTTT.

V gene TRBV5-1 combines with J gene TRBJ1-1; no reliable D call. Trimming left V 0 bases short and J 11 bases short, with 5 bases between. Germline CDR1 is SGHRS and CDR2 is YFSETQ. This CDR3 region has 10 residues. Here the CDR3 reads CASSLGRAFF. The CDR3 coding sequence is TGCGCCAGCAGCTTGGGGCGTGCTTTCTTT.

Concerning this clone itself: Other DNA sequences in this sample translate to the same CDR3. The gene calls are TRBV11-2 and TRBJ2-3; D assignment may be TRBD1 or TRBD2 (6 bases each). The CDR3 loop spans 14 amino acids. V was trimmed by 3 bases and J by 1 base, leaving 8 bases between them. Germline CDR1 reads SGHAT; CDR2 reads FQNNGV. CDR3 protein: CASSLGGGTDTQYF. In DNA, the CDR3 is TGTGCCAGCAGCTTGGGGGGCGGCACAGATACGCAGTATTTT.

The CDR3 bases are TGTGCCATCAGTGACCTTGTACTAGCGGGAAGCGAGCAGTACTTC. This sequence encodes CAISDLVLAGSEQYF. The chain has TRBV10-3 and TRBJ2-7, with 10 bases identical to TRBD2. Trimming cost V 3 bases and J 6 bases; bases outside gene matches: 8. Germline CDR1 is ENHRY and CDR2 is SYGVKD. The CDR3 contains 15 residues.

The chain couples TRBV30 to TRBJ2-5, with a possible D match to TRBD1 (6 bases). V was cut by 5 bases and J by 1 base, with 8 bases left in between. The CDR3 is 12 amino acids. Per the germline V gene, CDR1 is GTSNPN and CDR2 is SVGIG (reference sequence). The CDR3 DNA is TGTGCCTGGGGACAGACCCAAGAGACCCAGTACTTC. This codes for CAWGQTQETQYF.

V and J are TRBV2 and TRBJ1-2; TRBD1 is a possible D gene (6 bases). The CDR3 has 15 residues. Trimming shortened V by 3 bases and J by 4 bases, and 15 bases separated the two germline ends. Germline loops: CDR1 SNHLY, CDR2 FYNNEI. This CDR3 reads CASSDSGGGGYGYTF. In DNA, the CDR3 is TGTGCCAGCAGTGATTCGGGGGGCGGCGGCTATGGCTACACCTTC.

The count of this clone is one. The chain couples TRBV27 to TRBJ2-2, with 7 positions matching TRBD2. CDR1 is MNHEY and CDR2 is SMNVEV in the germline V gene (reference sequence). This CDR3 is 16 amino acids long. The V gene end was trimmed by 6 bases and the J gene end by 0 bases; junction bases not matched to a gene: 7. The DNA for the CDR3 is TGTGCCAGCAGCCGTAGGCTAGCGGCGAACACCGGGGAGCTGTTTTTT. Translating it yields CASSRRLAANTGELFF.